A selection of T cell receptor beta chains follows, all from one sample in a study of blood T cell repertoires in COVID-19. TCRdb keeps only in-frame clones here, not all; method: immunoSEQ multiplex PCR. In the table there are approximately 270,000 clones, roughly 88% of which are singletons. Sequencing was performed on PBMCs or T cells enriched from blood (not recorded which). These receptors all stem from a woman aged 25 to 39 who had recovered from COVID-19. CDR3s include the opening cysteine and the closing phenylalanine or tryptophan. D genes are given only for firm matches. Clone sizes are given selectively: once, few, many, or a class where the clone is expanded.

-,-,TRBJ1-1,TRBV28,CASRTTGGKAFF,TGTGCCAGCAGAACAACGGGGGGGAAAGCTTTCTTT
-,-,TRBJ1-4,TRBV28,CASDTGSNEKLFF,TGTGCCAGCGATACAGGGAGTAATGAAAAACTGTTTTTT
-,TRBD1,TRBJ1-2,TRBV29-1,CSVEDSVSMRQGSNGYTF,TGCAGCGTTGAAGATTCGGTATCCATGAGACAGGGGTCGAACGGCTACACCTTC
once,-,TRBJ1-2,TRBV5-1,CASSLEGRGYTF,TGCGCCAGCAGCTTGGAAGGGAGGGGCTACACCTTC
-,TRBD2,TRBJ2-2,TRBV12-3/TRBV12-4,CASSEAGRPELFF,TGTGCCAGCAGTGAAGCGGGGCGCCCTGAGCTGTTTTTT
-,-,TRBJ2-1,TRBV11-2,CASSALGDEQFF,TGTGCCAGCAGCGCGCTAGGGGATGAGCAGTTCTTC
-,TRBD1,TRBJ1-2,TRBV2,CASRVGTGGATQAPLNYGYTF,TGTGCCAGCAGGGTCGGGACAGGGGGAGCTACCCAGGCTCCCCTTAACTATGGCTACACCTTC
-,TRBD2,TRBJ2-1,TRBV9,CASSVEGGPGNEQFF,TGTGCCAGCAGCGTAGAGGGAGGGCCAGGGAATGAGCAGTTCTTC
-,TRBD1,TRBJ2-3,TRBV24-1,CATGDSSGPTDTQYF,TGTGCCACCGGGGACAGTTCGGGCCCCACAGATACGCAGTATTTT
-,-,TRBJ1-1,TRBV7-9,CASSSNMNTEAFF,TGTGCCAGCAGCTCCAACATGAACACTGAAGCTTTCTTT
-,TRBD2,TRBJ2-1,TRBV30,CAWTSGNYNEQFF,TGTGCCTGGACTAGCGGGAACTACAATGAGCAGTTCTTC
-,-,TRBJ2-3,TRBV28,CASSPDSLTDTQYF,TGTGCCAGCAGTCCGGACAGTCTCACAGATACGCAGTATTTT
-,TRBD1,TRBJ2-7,TRBV7-9,CASSAEDRGHFEQYF,TGTGCCAGCAGCGCAGAGGACAGGGGGCACTTCGAGCAGTACTTC
-,TRBD2,TRBJ2-7,TRBV27,CASSLGTSVSYEQYF,TGTGCCAGCAGTTTAGGGACTAGCGTCTCCTACGAGCAGTACTTC
-,TRBD1,TRBJ1-6,TRBV3-1/TRBV3-2,CASSPPRTGWQSPLHF,TGTGCCAGCAGCCCCCCCAGGACAGGGTGGCAATCACCCCTCCACTTT
-,TRBD1,TRBJ1-2,TRBV7-8,CASSSTGNYGYTF,TGTGCCAGCAGCTCGACAGGGAACTATGGCTACACCTTC
-,-,TRBJ1-5,TRBV5-1,CASSPGVSGQPQHF,TGCGCCAGCAGTCCCGGGGTAAGCGGGCAGCCCCAGCATTTT
-,TRBD2,TRBJ2-7,TRBV24-1,CATSDQTSGRDYEQYF,TGTGCCACCAGTGACCAGACTAGCGGGAGGGATTACGAGCAGTACTTC
-,TRBD1,TRBJ1-1,TRBV10-3,CAISELGQGRNTEAFF,TGTGCCATCAGTGAGCTCGGACAGGGGAGGAACACTGAAGCTTTCTTT
-,-,TRBJ2-4,TRBV2,CASSETAGGIQYF,TGTGCCAGCAGTGAAACGGCAGGGGGGATTCAGTACTTC
-,TRBD2,TRBJ2-3,TRBV20-1,CSASLAGAPTSDTQYF,TGCAGTGCTAGTCTAGCGGGAGCTCCGACCTCAGATACGCAGTATTTT
-,TRBD1,TRBJ2-7,TRBV27,CASSPRQGSQYYEQYF,TGTGCCAGCAGTCCCCGACAGGGATCCCAATACTACGAGCAGTACTTC
-,-,TRBJ2-7,TRBV27,CASSNFYEQYF,TGTGCCAGCAGCAATTTCTACGAGCAGTACTTC
once,TRBD1,TRBJ2-2,TRBV6-5,CASRPQGYGELFF,TGTGCCAGCAGACCACAGGGGTACGGGGAGCTGTTTTTT
-,TRBD1,TRBJ2-7,TRBV7-8,CASSLTGDSYEQYF,TGTGCCAGCAGCTTGACAGGGGACTCCTACGAGCAGTACTTC
-,TRBD2,TRBJ2-5,TRBV3-1/TRBV3-2,CASSPGGGGKTQYF,TGTGCCAGCAGTCCCGGGGGGGGTGGAAAGACCCAGTACTTC
-,TRBD2,TRBJ2-2,TRBV11-2,CASSPRRGGLAGELFF,TGTGCCAGCAGCCCTCGCCGGGGGGGGCTCGCCGGGGAGCTGTTTTTT
-,TRBD1,TRBJ1-1,TRBV6-5,CASSPRGRTEAFF,TGTGCCAGCAGTCCCAGGGGGCGGACTGAAGCTTTCTTT
-,-,TRBJ1-2,TRBV28,CASRNNTNYGYTF,TGTGCCAGCAGAAATAACACAAACTATGGCTACACCTTC
-,-,TRBJ1-4,TRBV3-1/TRBV3-2,CASSQGEALRGKLFF,TGTGCCAGCAGCCAAGGGGAGGCCCTTAGGGGAAAACTGTTTTTT
-,TRBD1,TRBJ1-2,TRBV24-1,CATSEGDRDVYGYTF,TGTGCCACCAGTGAGGGGGACAGGGACGTATATGGCTACACCTTC
-,-,TRBJ1-1,TRBV5-1,CASSLDGAGRTNTEAFF,TGCGCCAGCAGCTTGGATGGGGCAGGGAGGACGAACACTGAAGCTTTCTTT
once,-,TRBJ2-5,TRBV7-2,CASSSPSKTQYF,TGTGCCAGCAGCTCCCCCTCTAAGACCCAGTACTTC
-,-,TRBJ2-7,TRBV11-3,CASSLSSAYEQYF,TGTGCCAGCAGCTTATCGTCCGCCTACGAGCAGTACTTC
-,-,TRBJ2-2,TRBV5-6,CASSTGRGYTGELFF,TGTGCCAGCAGCACCGGACGGGGATACACCGGGGAGCTGTTTTTT
-,-,TRBJ2-1,TRBV28,CASSSPQRSYNEQFF,TGTGCCAGCAGTTCCCCACAGCGGTCCTACAATGAGCAGTTCTTC
-,-,TRBJ2-7,TRBV6-5,CASSYLREIPYEQYF,TGTGCCAGCAGTTACCTTAGAGAGATACCCTACGAGCAGTACTTC
-,-,TRBJ2-2,TRBV24-1,CATSDLYVRNTGELFF,TGTGCCACCAGTGATTTGTACGTGAGGAACACCGGGGAGCTGTTTTTT
-,-,TRBJ1-1,TRBV10-3,CAISEGQPEAFF,TGTGCCATCAGTGAGGGGCAGCCTGAAGCTTTCTTT
-,TRBD1,TRBJ1-6,TRBV19,CASSLSPGGGSPLHF,TGTGCCAGTAGTCTCTCCCCAGGGGGAGGTTCACCCCTCCACTTT
few,-,TRBJ1-1,TRBV28,CASSYFAGKILSTEAFF,TGTGCCAGCAGTTATTTTGCAGGGAAGATTTTAAGCACTGAAGCTTTCTTT
-,TRBD1,TRBJ2-7,TRBV9,CASSSGPGGSYEQYF,TGTGCCAGCAGTTCAGGCCCAGGGGGAAGTTACGAGCAGTACTTC
-,-,TRBJ1-1,TRBV7-2,CASSLGGQSTEAFF,TGTGCCAGCAGCTTAGGGGGCCAGAGCACTGAAGCTTTCTTT
-,-,TRBJ1-3,TRBV6-5,CASSYSTGGNTIYF,TGTGCCAGCAGTTACTCAACCGGGGGAAACACCATATATTTT
-,TRBD2,TRBJ2-7,TRBV28,CASSWLSSGETGEYEQYF,TGTGCCAGCAGTTGGCTGTCTAGCGGGGAAACAGGGGAGTACGAGCAGTACTTC
few,-,TRBJ2-5,TRBV27,CASSLSAGVLETQYF,TGTGCCAGCAGTTTATCAGCAGGGGTTTTGGAGACCCAGTACTTC
-,TRBD1,TRBJ1-3,TRBV29-1,CSVAGGGNTIYF,TGCAGCGTTGCAGGGGGTGGAAACACCATATATTTT
-,TRBD1,TRBJ1-2,TRBV3-1/TRBV3-2,CASSQEVGTGLNPGYTF,TGTGCCAGCAGCCAAGAAGTAGGGACAGGGTTGAACCCGGGCTACACCTTC
-,-,TRBJ1-1,TRBV27,CASKENAGSTTFF,TGTGCCAGCAAAGAAAACGCAGGAAGCACGACTTTCTTT
-,-,TRBJ1-2,TRBV6-6,CASSPGQNGYTF,TGTGCCAGCAGCCCCGGACAGAATGGCTACACCTTC
-,TRBD1,TRBJ1-5,TRBV5-1,CASSLDGQGSGPQHF,TGCGCCAGCAGCTTGGATGGACAGGGAAGCGGCCCCCAGCATTTT
-,-,TRBJ1-5,TRBV19,CASSILEVMQDQPQHF,TGTGCCAGTAGTATCTTGGAGGTTATGCAAGATCAGCCCCAGCATTTT
-,TRBD2,TRBJ2-2,TRBV27,CASSLRFAGGTGELFF,TGTGCCAGCAGTTTACGTTTTGCGGGAGGGACCGGGGAGCTGTTTTTT
-,-,TRBJ1-1,TRBV10-3,CAISEGGRFSMNTEAFF,TGTGCCATCAGTGAGGGAGGACGGTTTTCCATGAACACTGAAGCTTTCTTT
-,-,TRBJ2-7,TRBV3-1/TRBV3-2,CASSQDRSALGTGEQYF,TGTGCCAGCAGCCAAGACCGCTCGGCCCTGGGGACTGGCGAGCAGTACTTC